Below are 21 T cell receptor beta chains sequenced from a single sample in a study of T cell responses to AZD1222 COVID-19 vaccine. TCRdb keeps only in-frame clones here, not all; method: immunoSEQ multiplex PCR. This sample has 55,000 to 85,000 clones; 84% occur once, and the top ten carry roughly 9.8%. The input for sequencing was peripheral blood, taken on day 0 of AZD1222 vaccination. Receptors were obtained from an adult in good health.

This rearrangement joins TRBV6-4 to TRBJ1-6; D is unresolved. Germline CDR1 is MRHNA and CDR2 is SNTAGT. The CDR3 has 13 amino acids. Trimming shortened V by 3 bases and J by 7 bases, and 7 bases separated the two germline ends. In nucleotides, the CDR3 is TGTGCCAGCAGTGAAACGCCGAATTCACCCCTCCACTTT. Its translation is CASSETPNSPLHF.

The gene calls are TRBV24-1 and TRBJ2-5, with 11 bases that match TRBD1. V trimming: 3 bases; J trimming: 2 bases; junction bases outside the gene matches: 7. There are 17 residues in the CDR3. CDR1 and CDR2 (germline): KGHDR, SFDVKD. The CDR3 here is CATSDGRGTGGQETQYF. CDR3 sequence (DNA): TGTGCCACCAGTGATGGGCGGGGGACAGGGGGACAAGAGACCCAGTACTTC.

The genes are TRBV12-3 or TRBV12-4 and TRBJ1-5; unclear D gene. The CDR3 consists of 13 residues. Trimming removed 6 bases from V and 4 bases from J, with 10 bases in between. CDR3 DNA: TGTGCCAGCAGCTTATCGATGAATCAGCCCCAGCATTTT. Translation: CASSLSMNQPQHF.

This clone was recorded a few times. V and J are TRBV7-9 and TRBJ1-1; D unclear. Germline values: CDR1 SEHNR, CDR2 FQNEAQ (reference sequence). Between the trimmed V and J ends, which lost 5 bases and 6 bases, there was a span of 7 bases. CDR3 length: 11 residues. The DNA for the CDR3 is TGTGCCAGCAGCACCAGTCCTGAAGCTTTCTTT. Its protein product is CASSTSPEAFF.

The V call is TRBV6-4, the J call TRBJ2-3, with 9 bases matching TRBD1. The trim removed 8 bases at V and 6 bases at J, leaving 9 bases unmatched. CDR1 and CDR2 (germline): MRHNA, SNTAGT. This CDR3 is built from 14 residues. CDR3 DNA: TGTGCCAGCTCGTCCGGGACAGGGAGGGATACGCAGTATTTT. It translates to CASSSGTGRDTQYF.

This clone was counted between two and nine times. This rearrangement joins TRBV13 to TRBJ2-7; 9 nucleotides match TRBD1. J lost 3 bases, V lost 4 bases, and 1 base had no gene match. This CDR3 spans 13 amino acids. CDR1 and CDR2 (germline): PRHDT, FYEKMQ (reference sequence). The DNA of the CDR3 is TGTGCCAGCAGCTCGGGACAGGGCTACGAGCAGTACTTC. Amino acid sequence: CASSSGQGYEQYF.

This clone was observed a single time. V gene TRBV16 combines with J gene TRBJ1-5; D not certain. Trimming pared 8 bases from V and 6 bases from J, leaving 14 bases between. This CDR3 comprises 13 residues. The germline CDR1 and CDR2 sequences are KGHSY and FQNENV. CDR3 nucleotides: TGTGCCAGCGGCAATGGAGGCAGTCAGCCCCAGCATTTT. Its protein product is CASGNGGSQPQHF.

The rearrangement uses TRBV3-1 (or the pseudogene TRBV3-2) and TRBJ2-7, with 10 bases aligning to TRBD2. The CDR3 length is 14 residues. Germline loops: CDR1 LGHDT, CDR2 YNNKEL (reference sequence). The ends lost 2 bases at V and 3 bases at J; junction bases unmatched: 1. The CDR3 coding sequence is TGTGCCAGCAGCCAACTAGCGGGGGACTACGAGCAGTACTTC. This sequence encodes CASSQLAGDYEQYF.

The chain joins TRBV19 to TRBJ1-2; the match to TRBD1 covers 7 bases. This CDR3 spans 13 amino acids. V was clipped by 9 bases and J by 8 bases; unmatched bases: 12. Germline V CDR1 and CDR2: LNHDA, SQIVND (reference sequence). The CDR3 DNA reads TGTGCCAGCCGGCTAACCGGGACAGCCGGCTACACCTTC. Its protein product is CASRLTGTAGYTF.

The chain is built from TRBV27 and TRBJ1-1; no firm D call. The CDR3 has 13 amino acids. Trimming cost V 6 bases and J 0 bases, with 8 bases left between them. CDR1 and CDR2 from the germline V gene are MNHEY and SMNVEV (reference sequence). The chain's CDR3 is CASRASLNTEAFF. DNA for the CDR3: TGTGCCAGCAGGGCCTCACTGAACACTGAAGCTTTCTTT.

V gene TRBV6-5 combines with J gene TRBJ2-3; D remains unclear. This CDR3 region has 12 residues. CDR1 MNHEY and CDR2 SVGAGI come from the germline V gene. Trimming stripped 0 bases from V and 10 bases from J, with 8 bases between. Here the CDR3 DNA reads TGTGCCAGCAGTTACTCGAATCAGGCGCAGTATTTT. Its protein is CASSYSNQAQYF.

This clone was seen more than once but under ten times. The chain links TRBV6-2 or TRBV6-3 to TRBJ2-2; D is ambiguous. Trimming stripped 2 bases from V and 2 bases from J, with 6 bases between. Germline CDR1 reads MNHEY; CDR2 reads SVGEGT. The CDR3 loop spans 14 amino acids. The CDR3 loop is CASSYLINTGELFF. The CDR3 coding sequence is TGTGCCAGCAGTTACCTCATAAACACCGGGGAGCTGTTTTTT.

Only a few counts were recorded for this clone. This chain connects TRBV28 to TRBJ1-1; possible D gene TRBD1, 5 bases. This CDR3 is built from 13 residues. Germline V CDR1 and CDR2: MDHEN, SYDVKM. The germline V and J ends were trimmed by 3 bases and 3 bases, with 8 bases remaining between them. The CDR3 DNA is TGTGCCAGCAGTTTCCCCAGGGACACTGAAGCTTTCTTT. Translated: CASSFPRDTEAFF.

The chain uses TRBV7-8 and TRBJ1-3; 9 bases map to TRBD1. Trimming took 6 bases from V and 4 from J; bases not matched to a gene: 7. From germline, CDR1 is SGHVS and CDR2 FQNEAQ. The CDR3 length is 15 residues. The CDR3 is CASSTGTGTGNTIYF. For the CDR3, the DNA is TGTGCCAGCAGTACCGGGACAGGGACCGGAAACACCATATATTTT. Variable domain in full (rest from reference TRBV7-8 and TRBJ1-3): GAGVSQSPRYKVAKRGQDVALRCDPISGHVSLFWYQQALGQGPEFLTYFQNEAQLDKSGLPSDRFFAERPEGSVSTLKIQRTQQEDSAVYLCASSTGTGTGNTIYFGEGSWLTVV.

DNA of the CDR3: TGTGCCAGCAGCCCGATGCAGACCTCGGGAGCAGATACGCAGTATTTT. Residues: CASSPMQTSGADTQYF. V and J are TRBV7-3 and TRBJ2-3; perhaps TRBD2 as D (6 bases). The germline CDR1 and CDR2 sequences are SGHTA and FQGTGA. This CDR3 has 16 residues. The V end lost 5 bases, the J end lost 4 bases, and 19 bases lay between the germline ends.

V is TRBV6-4 and J is TRBJ2-1, with TRBD2 matching over 10 bases. The CDR3 has 15 residues. Germline-derived CDR1 and CDR2 are MRHNA and SNTAGT. The V segment lost 2 bases and the J segment 12 bases; nucleotides outside the gene matches: 10. The CDR3 sequence: CASSDGSGGLSVQFF. CDR3 in DNA: TGTGCCAGCAGTGACGGTAGCGGGGGGCTGTCCGTGCAGTTCTTC.

Here the CDR3 reads CASSLSPINYGYTF. Written as DNA, the CDR3 is TGTGCCAGCAGCCTAAGCCCCATTAACTATGGCTACACCTTC. The V gene is TRBV7-2, the J gene TRBJ1-2; no firm D call. This CDR3 comprises 14 residues. V lost 5 bases and J lost 1, with 11 bases in between. Looked up from germline, CDR1 is SGHTA and CDR2 is FQGNSA.

V gene TRBV4-3 combines with J gene TRBJ1-4; unclear D gene. Germline values: CDR1 LGHNA, CDR2 YSLEER. V was shortened by 0 bases and J by 2 bases, with 16 bases between the two germline ends. This CDR3 is 18 amino acids long. CDR3 sequence (DNA): TGCGCCAGCAGCCAAGATATCTTTCCGCCGGGGACTAATGAAAAACTGTTTTTT. Residues: CASSQDIFPPGTNEKLFF.

The chain joins TRBV6-5 to TRBJ1-3; D unresolved. CDR1 MNHEY and CDR2 SVGAGI come from the germline V gene. The CDR3 contains 14 residues. The V end lost 0 bases, the J end lost 4 bases, and 7 bases lay between the germline ends. DNA of the CDR3: TGTGCCAGCAGTTACTCTGGTCCGGGAAACACCATATATTTT. Amino acids: CASSYSGPGNTIYF.

A single count supports this clone. The J gene is TRBJ2-7, the V gene TRBV6-5, with 9 bases matching TRBD1. Germline CDR1 is MNHEY and CDR2 is SVGAGI. There are 15 residues in the CDR3. The V segment lost 5 bases and the J segment 5 bases; nucleotides outside the gene matches: 10. CDR3 nucleotide sequence: TGTGCCAGCAGTCTCCGCGGACAGGGGATCCACGAGCAGTACTTC. Translating gives CASSLRGQGIHEQYF.

The CDR3 DNA is TGTGCCAGCAGTGCGGATAGTCGCACTGAAGCTTTCTTT. As protein: CASSADSRTEAFF. This chain joins TRBV6-4 and TRBJ1-1; D call uncertain. This CDR3 region has 13 residues. V lost 4 bases and J lost 4, with 10 bases in between. Germline CDR1 and CDR2: MRHNA and SNTAGT.